This TCR beta chain emerged from a study of cytomegalovirus exposure and HLA in healthy donors. Findings and caveats of the study: The classifier was said to identify cytomegalovirus status with high specificity and sensitivity.

The PCR ran on 60 Vbeta and 13 Jbeta primers. Libraries were prepared by immunoSEQ multiplex PCR; TCRdb keeps only in-frame clonotypes and omits some of them. Among under 200,000 clones listed, about 76% were seen once. CDR3 length: 16 residues. The junction had 7 bases not matched to a gene; V was cut back by 4 bases and J by 2 bases. CDR1 MDHEN and CDR2 SYDVKM come from the germline V gene. With respect to this clone: Its antigen is currently unknown.

The receptor's source is a woman in her late teens or twenties in good health and CMV-seropositive. The sequencing input was PBMCs. V is TRBV28 and J is TRBJ1-5; TRBD1 matches at 8 bases. CDR3 sequence reads: CASSSMTGVGNQPQHF. DNA for the CDR3: TGTGCCAGCAGTTCCATGACAGGGGTTGGCAATCAGCCCCAGCATTTT.